This T cell receptor (beta chain) was captured in a study of cytomegalovirus exposure and HLA in healthy donors. General study findings and limits: Most TCR sequences were seen very rarely across donors, but some public TCRs occurred in many.

Germline V lookup: CDR1 MGHRA, CDR2 YSYEKL. The V gene end was trimmed by 2 bases and the J gene end by 8 bases; junction bases not matched to a gene: 6. CDR3 length: 15 amino acids. This clone appeared a few times. The antigen is not known. Produced via immunoSEQ multiplex PCR; TCRdb's table is partial and in-frame only. The table shows roughly 120,000 clones, with 70% to 90% occurring only once. Sequenced material: PBMCs. The J gene is TRBJ1-6, the V gene TRBV4-1; 7 nucleotides line up with TRBD1. The sequence was collected from a man in his late teens or twenties in good health and CMV-seronegative. CDR3 sequence reads: CASSQYGQGDSPLHF. For the CDR3, the DNA is TGCGCCAGCAGCCAATACGGCCAGGGGGATTCACCCCTCCACTTT.